A single sample gave rise to the 31 T cell receptor beta chains below, sequenced in a study of regulatory T cells in long-lasting Graves disease. Construction of TCR beta libraries relied on iRepertoire HTBI primers and on Arm-PCR targeting CDR3 regions. Via MiXCR, TCRdb re-called the multiplex PCR reads, giving one row per CDR3 protein. The repertoire holds 400,000 to 450,000 distinct CDR3 sequences, with about 17% as singletons. Noted time point: newly diagnosed GD, antithyroid drugs for less than 3 months. Extracted PBMC RNA gave rise to the TCR library. A further study also used this sample, focusing on T cells in Graves' hyperthyroidism and ophthalmopathy.

The sequenced sample was peripheral blood mononuclear cells (PBMCs), obtained at new diagnosis, from a patient treated with antithyroid drugs. Receptors originate from a woman between 25 and 40 years old with Graves disease.

This clonotype was counted at least ten times. V usage is TRBV28 and J usage is TRBJ2-3; 7 positions match TRBD2. Germline values: CDR1 MDHEN, CDR2 SYDVKM. The CDR3 has 16 amino acids. After removal of 7 bases from V and 1 base from J, the junction contained 11 bases not matched to a gene. The CDR3 here is CASTLGGREGTDTQYF. CDR3 coding DNA: TGTGCCAGCACCCTTGGAGGGAGGGAGGGCACAGATACGCAGTATTTT.

Comment on this clonotype: This may come from a read error, since a much larger clone is one base off. The CDR3 is CAIFLAKNIRYF. CDR3 nucleotides: TGTGCCATCTTCCTAGCCAAAAACATTCGGTACTTC. The V call is TRBV28, the J call TRBJ2-4; TRBD2 might be the D (5 bases). The germline V gene has CDR1 MDHEN and CDR2 SYDVKM. CDR3 length equals 12 residues.

This chain joins TRBV6-1 and TRBJ2-7; perhaps TRBD1 as D (6 bases). V was trimmed by 7 bases and J by 2 bases, leaving 12 bases between them. This CDR3 is built from 13 residues. The germline CDR1 and CDR2 sequences are MNHNS and SASEGT. The CDR3 region has the DNA TGTGCCAGCATTAGGGGGAATCCCTACGAGCAGTACTTC. Its protein is CASIRGNPYEQYF.

In this sample, this clonotype turned up a few times. CDR3 residues: CASKLGQIGTGELFF. For the CDR3, the DNA is TGTGCCAGTAAACTAGGCCAGATTGGAACCGGGGAGCTGTTTTTT. V is TRBV19 and J is TRBJ2-2, with D possibly being TRBD2 (5 bases). Trimming removed 7 bases from V and 5 bases from J, with 17 bases in between. The CDR3 totals 15 residues. CDR1 and CDR2 from the germline V gene are LNHDA and SQIVND (reference sequence). Looking up the rest from reference TRBV19 and TRBJ2-2 gives the full variable domain: DGGITQSPKYLFRKEGQNVTLSCEQNLNHDAMYWYRQDPGQGLRLIYYSQIVNDFQKGDIAEGYSVSREKKESFPLTVTSAQKNPTAFYLCASKLGQIGTGELFFGEGSRLTVL.

This clonotype was observed many times. This chain uses TRBV2 with TRBJ1-2; 10 bases are a match to TRBD1. The CDR3 totals 17 residues. Per germline, CDR1 SNHLY and CDR2 FYNNEI. Unmatched junction bases numbered 13, after V lost 2 bases and J lost 7 bases. As DNA, the CDR3 is TGTGCCAGCAGTGAAACGGACAGGGGGACCCTCGGGGGTGGCTACACCTTC. Residues: CASSETDRGTLGGGYTF.

This clonotype was observed a few times. The V and J genes are TRBV20-1 and TRBJ2-3, with a weak D call TRBD2 (5 bases). The CDR3 extends over 13 amino acids. Germline V CDR1 and CDR2: DFQATT, SNEGSKA (reference sequence). Trimming shortened V by 5 bases and J by 4 bases, and 13 bases separated the two germline ends. The CDR3 region is CSARGLFADTQYF. The CDR3, as DNA: TGCAGTGCTCGAGGACTGTTCGCAGATACGCAGTATTTT.

This clonotype was observed many times. This rearrangement joins TRBV7-9 to TRBJ2-1; TRBD2 matches 7 bases. This CDR3 comprises 16 residues. Looked up from germline, CDR1 is SEHNR and CDR2 is FQNEAQ (reference sequence). J lost 3 bases, V lost 3 bases, and 8 bases had no gene match. The CDR3 DNA follows: TGTGCCAGCAGCTTGTTCCGGCTAGCGGACTACAATGAGCAGTTCTTC. Translating it yields CASSLFRLADYNEQFF.

This clonotype was observed many times. The gene calls are TRBV6-1 and TRBJ2-2; D is unresolved. This CDR3 has 17 residues. V was trimmed by 6 bases and J by 5 bases, leaving 22 bases between them. Germline CDR1 MNHNS, CDR2 SASEGT. CDR3 loop: CASRPGGGVGRTGELFF. DNA of the CDR3: TGTGCCAGCAGGCCAGGTGGCGGAGTTGGAAGGACCGGGGAGCTGTTTTTT.

In its sample, this clonotype was seen many times. This chain connects TRBV20-1 to TRBJ1-1; 7 nucleotides match TRBD1. V trimming: 5 bases; J trimming: 1 base; junction bases outside the gene matches: 1. In germline, CDR1 is DFQATT, CDR2 SNEGSKA (reference sequence). This CDR3 has 12 amino acids. CDR3: CSAGTANTEAFF. CDR3 coding DNA: TGCAGTGCTGGGACAGCGAACACTGAAGCTTTCTTT.

This clonotype came up many times. The chain combines TRBV7-9 with TRBJ2-7; TRBD1 agrees at 10 bases. Germline V gene data show CDR1 as SEHNR and CDR2 as FQNEAQ (reference sequence). With V trimmed by 6 bases and J by 4 bases, 9 bases remained unmatched. The CDR3 is 15 amino acids. The CDR3 sequence: CASRPQDRGEYEQYF. Here the CDR3 DNA reads TGTGCCAGCAGGCCTCAGGACAGGGGGGAGTACGAGCAGTACTTC.

This clonotype was seen repeatedly, ten times or more. The chain is built from TRBV18 and TRBJ2-7, with D possibly being TRBD1 or TRBD2 (5 bases each). CDR1 is KGHSH and CDR2 is LQKENI in the germline V gene. The CDR3 contains 14 residues. The ends were cut back, 0 bases at V and 7 bases at J, with 13 bases in the middle. CDR3 region: CASSPPSGLGEQYF. For the CDR3, the DNA is TGTGCCAGCTCACCACCGTCGGGGCTGGGTGAGCAGTACTTC.

This clonotype appeared a few times. CDR3 protein: CASSLARAGGLPNTGELFF. CDR3 coding DNA: TGCGCCAGCAGCTTGGCCCGGGCAGGGGGTCTTCCAAACACCGGGGAGCTGTTTTTT. This chain uses TRBV5-1 with TRBJ2-2; 7 bases are a match to TRBD1. Losses at the gene ends were 0 bases for V and 2 bases for J; bases not matched to a gene: 13. Per the germline V gene, CDR1 is SGHRS and CDR2 is YFSETQ. The CDR3 has 19 amino acids.

This clonotype has a count of ten or more. Here the CDR3 DNA reads TGTGCCAGCAGATCCGGGACAGGGGGTGGCTACACCTTC. Its protein is CASRSGTGGGYTF. The chain uses TRBV7-8 and TRBJ1-2, with 11 positions matching TRBD1. Per germline, CDR1 SGHVS and CDR2 FQNEAQ. V was clipped by 6 bases and J by 7 bases; unmatched bases: 4. This CDR3 is 13 amino acids long.

This clonotype came up many times. CDR3 DNA: TGTGCCAGCAGCCAGACCGGGACCGAAGGTTACTTC. Translation gives CASSQTGTEGYF. The chain carries TRBV3-1 and TRBJ2-5; tentatively, D is TRBD1 or TRBD2 (5 bases each). The CDR3 loop spans 12 amino acids. Germline V gene data show CDR1 as LGHDT and CDR2 as YNNKEL (reference sequence). Deletions cut 3 bases from V and 14 bases from J, with 16 bases between.

There are a few counts of this clonotype. This rearrangement joins TRBV5-1 to TRBJ1-2; the match to TRBD1 covers 11 bases. CDR1 SGHRS and CDR2 YFSETQ come from the germline V gene. The CDR3 sequence is 15 residues long. The V segment lost 2 bases and the J segment 5 bases; nucleotides outside the gene matches: 5. The CDR3 nucleotides read TGCGCCAGCAGCTTAGGGACAGGGGGTGAATATGGCTACACCTTC. It is translated as CASSLGTGGEYGYTF.

The chain joins TRBV2 to TRBJ1-4; D may be TRBD1 (5 bases). The CDR3 sequence is 13 residues long. Germline lookup yields CDR1 SNHLY and CDR2 FYNNEI. The ends were cut back, 3 bases at V and 7 bases at J, with 9 bases in the middle. The CDR3 DNA reads as TGTGCCAGCAGTGACAGGGCGGGTGAAAAACTGTTTTTT. This gives the protein CASSDRAGEKLFF.

This clonotype has at least ten counts. The rearrangement joins TRBV25-1 to TRBJ2-5; D is undetermined. This CDR3 is built from 15 residues. From germline, CDR1 is MGHDK and CDR2 SYGVNS. Trimming shortened V by 2 bases and J by 1 base, and 11 bases separated the two germline ends. The CDR3 sequence: CASSEIKSIQETQYF. Here the CDR3 DNA reads TGTGCCAGCAGTGAAATTAAGAGCATCCAAGAGACCCAGTACTTC.

V usage is TRBV4-1 and J usage is TRBJ1-1, with unresolved D. Trimming stripped 0 bases from V and 0 bases from J, with 11 bases between. Germline-derived CDR1 and CDR2 are MGHRA and YSYEKL. CDR3 length: 16 residues. CDR3: CASSQDPQFMNTEAFF. The CDR3 DNA reads TGCGCCAGCAGCCAAGACCCACAATTCATGAACACTGAAGCTTTCTTT.

The V call is TRBV2, the J call TRBJ1-5, with 9 bases lining up with TRBD1. The CDR3 runs to 13 residues. After removal of 9 bases from V and 5 bases from J, the junction contained 5 bases not matched to a gene. Germline lookup yields CDR1 SNHLY and CDR2 FYNNEI. The CDR3 DNA reads as TGTGCCAGTAGGGACAGGGATTATCAGCCCCAGCATTTT. Protein product: CASRDRDYQPQHF.

V is TRBV27 and J is TRBJ2-7; D might be TRBD2 (7 bases). Germline CDR1 reads MNHEY; CDR2 reads SMNVEV (reference sequence). There are 17 residues in the CDR3. The V end was cut by 6 bases, the J end by 1 base, with 22 bases between. The CDR3 sequence: CASRQLSHGGLSYEQYF. CDR3 nucleotides: TGTGCCAGCAGACAACTCTCCCACGGGGGGCTTTCCTACGAGCAGTACTTC.

The table lists this clonotype with many counts. The chain joins TRBV20-1 to TRBJ2-7, with 10 bases lining up with TRBD2. Germline assignment: CDR1 DFQATT and CDR2 SNEGSKA (reference sequence). The CDR3 is 15 residues long. Trimming removed 6 bases from V and 4 bases from J; junction bases left unmatched: 12. The CDR3 DNA reads TGCAGTGCAGACGGTAGCGGGAGGTTGTTGTACGAGCAGTACTTC. This sequence encodes CSADGSGRLLYEQYF.

Many counts were recorded for this clonotype. This chain links TRBV7-2 with TRBJ1-5; weak D call: TRBD1 (5 bases). Germline V gene sequence: CDR1 SGHTA, CDR2 FQGNSA. The V end lost 2 bases, the J end lost 6 bases, and 8 bases lay between the germline ends. The CDR3 is 13 amino acids. The CDR3 DNA is TGTGCCAGCAGCTTACAGGGTGGTCAGCCCCAGCATTTT. As protein: CASSLQGGQPQHF.

This clonotype was seen many times. This chain joins TRBV7-2 and TRBJ2-7, with no clear D. The CDR3 length is 16 residues. Per the germline V gene, CDR1 is SGHTA and CDR2 is FQGNSA. V was clipped by 1 base and J by 1 base, with 14 bases between them. The CDR3 coding sequence is TGTGCCAGCAGCTTAGGTCAATTCTTAGGTTCCTACGAGCAGTACTTC. This translates into CASSLGQFLGSYEQYF.

This clonotype was counted ten times or more. This rearrangement joins TRBV27 to TRBJ2-2, with D possibly matching TRBD1 (5 bases). V lost 1 base, J lost 6 bases, and 15 bases lay in between. Germline values: CDR1 MNHEY, CDR2 SMNVEV (reference sequence). The CDR3 contains 16 residues. The CDR3 DNA is TGTGCCAGCAGTTTATTTGCGCGCAGGGCGGCCGGGGAGCTGTTTTTT. Translation gives CASSLFARRAAGELFF.

The CDR3 DNA sequence: TGCAGTGCTAGTCATCGGACCAATCAGCCCCAGCATTTT. Its translation: CSASHRTNQPQHF. V and J are TRBV20-1 and TRBJ1-5, with unresolved D. This CDR3 is 13 amino acids long. With 3 bases removed from V and 3 bases from J, the gap between germline ends came to 9 bases. Germline loops: CDR1 DFQATT, CDR2 SNEGSKA (reference sequence).

The V and J genes are TRBV20-1 and TRBJ2-2, with a possible D match to TRBD2 (6 bases). The CDR3 consists of 14 residues. Germline lookup yields CDR1 DFQATT and CDR2 SNEGSKA (reference sequence). V was pared by 5 bases and J by 4 bases, with 14 bases between. CDR3 loop: CSARTGTSTGELFF. Here the CDR3 DNA reads TGCAGTGCTCGAACCGGGACTTCCACCGGGGAGCTGTTTTTT.

This clonotype has at least ten counts. This sequence joins TRBV20-1 and TRBJ1-5; D gene ambiguous. This CDR3 is built from 12 residues. The germline V and J ends were trimmed by 0 bases and 4 bases, with 4 bases remaining between them. CDR1 and CDR2 from the germline V gene are DFQATT and SNEGSKA (reference sequence). The CDR3 protein is CSARDGNQPQHF. The CDR3 DNA reads as TGCAGTGCTAGAGATGGTAATCAGCCCCAGCATTTT.

V and J are TRBV20-1 and TRBJ2-1, with 11 bases identical to TRBD1. The CDR3 spans 15 residues. Trimming cost V 4 bases and J 6 bases; bases outside gene matches: 8. Looked up from germline, CDR1 is DFQATT and CDR2 is SNEGSKA (reference sequence). The CDR3: CSAKRTGGVFNEQFF. The CDR3 bases are TGCAGTGCTAAACGGACAGGGGGCGTCTTCAATGAGCAGTTCTTC.

The chain links TRBV19 to TRBJ2-4, with 9 positions matching TRBD2. The germline gives CDR1 LNHDA, CDR2 SQIVND (reference sequence). This CDR3 is built from 16 residues. With 5 bases clipped from V and 0 bases from J, the junction kept 5 bases outside the gene matches. DNA for the CDR3: TGTGCCAGTAGTTCACTAGCGGGCCTAGCCAAAAACATTCAGTACTTC. It yields the protein CASSSLAGLAKNIQYF.

V and J are TRBV5-1 and TRBJ1-2; D remains ambiguous. This CDR3 is built from 12 residues. Germline CDR1 reads SGHRS; CDR2 reads YFSETQ. V dropped 4 bases and J dropped 6 bases, with 10 bases sitting between them. CDR3 sequence: CASSTNDDGYTF. The CDR3 region has the DNA TGCGCCAGCAGCACTAATGACGATGGCTACACCTTC.

Many counts were recorded for this clonotype. The CDR3 nucleotides read TGTGCCAGCTCACGGACATCCGCCTATCAGCCCCAGCATTTT. Its translation is CASSRTSAYQPQHF. The chain joins TRBV18 to TRBJ1-5; weak D call: TRBD1 (5 bases). The CDR3 contains 14 residues. V was shortened by 4 bases and J by 5 bases, with 12 bases between the two germline ends. The germline gives CDR1 KGHSH, CDR2 LQKENI.